Below are 22 T cell receptor beta chains sequenced from a single sample in a study of blood T cell repertoires in COVID-19. Profiling relied on immunoSEQ multiplex PCR, and the TCRdb table lists in-frame clones only, not all of them. In the table there are some 70,000 clones, roughly 83% of which are singletons. Sequencing used peripheral blood. These receptors all come from a man aged 80 or over with acute or convalescent COVID-19.

CDR3 residues: CASSQEAGGPWPQHF. The DNA for the CDR3 is TGCGCCAGCAGCCAAGAGGCAGGGGGGCCCTGGCCCCAGCATTTT. The chain uses TRBV4-3 and TRBJ1-5, with TRBD1 matching over 7 bases. CDR3 length equals 15 residues. V lost 0 bases and J lost 9; bases outside the gene matches: 8. Germline CDR1 reads LGHNA; CDR2 reads YSLEER.

The rearrangement links TRBV28 to TRBJ2-4; 9 positions match TRBD1. The V and J ends lost 3 bases and 14 bases, in that order; junction bases with no gene match: 8. From germline, CDR1 is MDHEN and CDR2 SYDVKM. The CDR3 spans 13 residues. The CDR3 reads CASSFTGGLIKYF. The CDR3, as DNA: TGTGCCAGCAGTTTCACAGGGGGCTTAATCAAGTACTTC.

The chain carries TRBV5-1 and TRBJ2-5; 7 bases match TRBD1. CDR3 length: 16 residues. Trimming took 5 bases from V and 5 from J; bases not matched to a gene: 15. Germline-derived CDR1 and CDR2 are SGHRS and YFSETQ. The CDR3 sequence: CASSELGQLSGETQYF. CDR3 nucleotides: TGCGCCAGCAGTGAATTGGGACAGCTTTCTGGGGAGACCCAGTACTTC.

The rearrangement links TRBV11-3 to TRBJ2-5; D gene unclear. Germline V gene lookup returns CDR1 SGHNT and CDR2 YENEEA. V was trimmed by 1 base and J by 1 base, leaving 7 bases between them. This CDR3 has 14 amino acids. CDR3 amino acids: CASSLGAAQETQYF. Here the CDR3 DNA reads TGTGCCAGCAGCTTAGGGGCAGCCCAAGAGACCCAGTACTTC.

This clone was seen only once. The J gene is TRBJ2-5, the V gene TRBV5-4; 7 nucleotides align to TRBD1. CDR3 length: 14 residues. Trimming cost V 6 bases and J 5 bases; bases outside gene matches: 10. Germline V gene data show CDR1 as SGHNT and CDR2 as YYREEE (reference sequence). The CDR3 region is CASTRGTADETQYF. The CDR3, as DNA: TGTGCCAGCACCCGAGGGACAGCCGATGAGACCCAGTACTTC. Variable domain in full (rest from reference TRBV5-4 and TRBJ2-5): ETGVTQSPTHLIKTRGQQVTLRCSSQSGHNTVSWYQQALGQGPQFIFQYYREEENGRGNFPPRFSGLQFPNYSSELNVNALELDDSALYLCASTRGTADETQYFGPGTRLLVL.

This rearrangement joins TRBV7-6 to TRBJ2-2; the D is unclear. V dropped 4 bases and J dropped 6 bases, with 9 bases sitting between them. From germline, CDR1 is SGHVS and CDR2 FNYEAQ. This CDR3 comprises 13 residues. The CDR3: CASSSLPPGELFF. CDR3 sequence (DNA): TGTGCCAGCAGCTCCCTCCCTCCCGGGGAGCTGTTTTTT.

J is TRBJ2-3 and V is TRBV9, with TRBD1 identical over 11 bases. Germline CDR1 is SGDLS and CDR2 is YYNGEE. The CDR3 has 15 residues. The V and J ends lost 6 bases and 4 bases, in that order; junction bases with no gene match: 7. CDR3 coding DNA: TGTGCCAGCACCCAGGGACAGGGGGTCCCAGATACGCAGTATTTT. It is translated as CASTQGQGVPDTQYF.

The rearrangement links TRBV3-1 (or the pseudogene TRBV3-2) to TRBJ1-5, with D hard to call. The germline V gene encodes CDR1 LGHDT and CDR2 YNNKEL (reference sequence). The V end was cut by 0 bases, the J end by 7 bases, with 13 bases between. CDR3 length: 15 amino acids. The CDR3 DNA sequence: TGTGCCAGCAGCCAAGATCTTTACACGCTCCAGCCCCAGCATTTT. Encoded protein: CASSQDLYTLQPQHF.

The chain joins TRBV4-1 to TRBJ1-1; D unresolved. V was pared by 0 bases and J by 5 bases, with 7 bases between. CDR1 and CDR2 from the germline V gene are MGHRA and YSYEKL. The CDR3 is 13 amino acids. The DNA for the CDR3 is TGCGCCAGCAGCCAAGAGCGGGAGACTGAAGCTTTCTTT. Its translation is CASSQERETEAFF.

The chain couples TRBV18 to TRBJ1-6; 9 bases align to TRBD1. Trimming cost V 3 bases and J 8 bases; bases outside gene matches: 5. This CDR3 is built from 15 residues. Germline assignment: CDR1 KGHSH and CDR2 LQKENI. The DNA for the CDR3 is TGTGCCAGCTCACCCGGGACAGGGCTGGATTCACCCCTCCACTTT. This sequence encodes CASSPGTGLDSPLHF.

This clone was observed once. The J gene is TRBJ1-1, the V gene TRBV6-2 or TRBV6-3; no clear D. CDR1 is MNHEY and CDR2 is SVGEGT in the germline V gene. This CDR3 spans 18 amino acids. V lost 2 bases, J lost 3 bases, and 22 bases lay in between. Here the CDR3 reads CASSYPPSAGNWYTEAFF. CDR3 bases: TGTGCCAGCAGTTACCCCCCGTCAGCCGGGAATTGGTACACTGAAGCTTTCTTT.

The V gene is TRBV5-4, the J gene TRBJ2-2, with 12 bases identical to TRBD2. The CDR3 is 16 residues long. Losses at the gene ends were 3 bases for V and 4 bases for J; bases not matched to a gene: 4. Germline V gene data show CDR1 as SGHNT and CDR2 as YYREEE (reference sequence). The CDR3 DNA reads as TGTGCCAGCAGCTCAGGGACTAGCGGGCGCACCGGGGAGCTGTTTTTT. Its protein product is CASSSGTSGRTGELFF.

V and J are TRBV2 and TRBJ1-2, with 8 bases aligning to TRBD1. The CDR3 has 14 residues. V shed 10 bases and J 5 bases; nucleotides not matched to a gene: 12. Germline V gene sequence: CDR1 SNHLY, CDR2 FYNNEI. Written as DNA, the CDR3 is TGTGCCATCTCGACCGCAGGGGGCCTTTATGGCTACACCTTC. Its translation is CAISTAGGLYGYTF. Variable domain in full (rest from reference TRBV2 and TRBJ1-2): EPEVTQTPSHQVTQMGQEVILRCVPISNHLYFYWYRQILGQKVEFLVSFYNNEISEKSEIFDDQFSVERPDGSNFTLKIRSTKLEDSAMYFCAISTAGGLYGYTFGSGTRLTVV.

V usage is TRBV7-9 and J usage is TRBJ2-5, with 7 bases that match TRBD1. CDR3 length: 12 residues. The V and J ends lost 8 bases and 2 bases, in that order; junction bases with no gene match: 2. Germline lookup yields CDR1 SEHNR and CDR2 FQNEAQ (reference sequence). The chain's CDR3 is CASGTEQETQYF. CDR3 in DNA: TGTGCCAGCGGGACAGAACAAGAGACCCAGTACTTC.

This clone was recorded once. V gene TRBV5-1 combines with J gene TRBJ2-1; 9 bases map to TRBD2. J was trimmed by 4 bases and V by 6 bases; bases with no gene match: 8. This CDR3 has 15 residues. Looked up from germline, CDR1 is SGHRS and CDR2 is YFSETQ. The chain's CDR3 is CASILISGGYNEQFF. CDR3 nucleotide sequence: TGCGCCAGCATCCTTATTAGCGGGGGATACAATGAGCAGTTCTTC.

The sample holds one count of this clone. This chain connects TRBV19 to TRBJ1-3; D ambiguous. This CDR3 comprises 14 residues. Trimming took 4 bases from V and 2 from J, leaving 9 bases between them. The germline CDR1 and CDR2 sequences are LNHDA and SQIVND (reference sequence). The CDR3 DNA reads TGTGCCAGTAGTAGCAGGATAACTGGAAACACCATATATTTT. This translates into CASSSRITGNTIYF.

In its sample, this clone was seen a few times. The chain carries TRBV7-6 and TRBJ2-1; 14 positions match TRBD2. The CDR3 has 18 residues. V lost 5 bases, J lost 9 bases, and 15 bases stayed unmatched. Germline CDR1 SGHVS, CDR2 FNYEAQ. CDR3 sequence reads: CASSPHIPGLAGEGEQFF. CDR3 DNA sequence: TGTGCCAGCAGCCCACACATACCGGGACTAGCGGGAGAGGGTGAGCAGTTCTTC.

The CDR3 region has the DNA TGTGCCAGCAGCAGGGGGGTCGCAGATACGCAGTATTTT. This gives the protein CASSRGVADTQYF. J is TRBJ2-3 and V is TRBV6-5; possible D gene TRBD1, 7 bases. The V gene lost 6 bases and the J gene lost 4 bases, with 11 bases spanning the gap. The CDR3 sequence is 13 residues long. CDR1 MNHEY and CDR2 SVGAGI come from the germline V gene.

The genes are TRBV6-1 and TRBJ2-1; 8 bases map to TRBD1. Germline assignment: CDR1 MNHNS and CDR2 SASEGT. This CDR3 spans 16 amino acids. Germline trimming cut 2 bases from V and 6 bases from J; bases unmatched to any gene: 9. Here the CDR3 DNA reads TGTGCCAGCAGTGAAAGGGAACAGGGGGGAAGCAATGAGCAGTTCTTC. This codes for CASSEREQGGSNEQFF.

The CDR3 is CAIRWDSSYEQYF. Written as DNA, the CDR3 is TGTGCCATCAGATGGGACAGCTCCTACGAGCAGTACTTC. The gene calls are TRBV10-3 and TRBJ2-7; 7 bases line up with TRBD1. V lost 6 bases, J lost 0 bases, and 2 bases stayed unmatched. Germline loops: CDR1 ENHRY, CDR2 SYGVKD. The CDR3 consists of 13 residues.

This chain joins TRBV15 and TRBJ2-3; 11 bases align to TRBD2. This CDR3 region has 18 residues. With 1 base clipped from V and 3 bases from J, the junction kept 9 bases outside the gene matches. CDR1 is LNHNV, CDR2 YYDKDF, per germline (reference sequence). For the CDR3, the DNA is TGTGCCACCAGCAGAGGGCCCTCTAGCGGGAGGTTGACAGATACGCAGTATTTT. Residues: CATSRGPSSGRLTDTQYF.

The genes are TRBV5-1 and TRBJ2-3, with 7 bases matching TRBD1. The germline gives CDR1 SGHRS, CDR2 YFSETQ. The junction had 4 bases not matched to a gene; V was cut back by 3 bases and J by 0 bases. The CDR3 is 15 residues long. The CDR3 sequence: CASSSGQTSTDTQYF. In DNA, the CDR3 is TGCGCCAGCAGCTCGGGACAGACAAGCACAGATACGCAGTATTTT.